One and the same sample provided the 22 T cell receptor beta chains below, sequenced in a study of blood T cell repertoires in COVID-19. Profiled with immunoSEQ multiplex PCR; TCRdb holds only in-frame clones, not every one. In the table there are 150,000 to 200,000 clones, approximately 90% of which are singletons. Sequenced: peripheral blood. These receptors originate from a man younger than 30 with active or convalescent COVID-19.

The CDR3 here is CASSLGGGAGNTEAFF. In DNA form, the CDR3 reads TGTGCCAGCAGCTTAGGAGGGGGCGCAGGGAACACTGAAGCTTTCTTT. The V call is TRBV11-2, the J call TRBJ1-1; 7 bases are a match to TRBD1. There are 16 residues in the CDR3. V was clipped by 1 base and J by 1 base; unmatched bases: 6. Germline CDR1 SGHAT, CDR2 FQNNGV.

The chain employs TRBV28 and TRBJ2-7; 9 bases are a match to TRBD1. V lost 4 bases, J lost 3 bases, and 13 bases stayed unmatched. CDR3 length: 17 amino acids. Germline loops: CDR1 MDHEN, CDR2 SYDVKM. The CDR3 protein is CASSSKPGQGSLYEQYV. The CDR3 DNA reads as TGTGCCAGCAGTTCTAAACCGGGACAGGGCTCGCTCTACGAGCAGTACGTC.

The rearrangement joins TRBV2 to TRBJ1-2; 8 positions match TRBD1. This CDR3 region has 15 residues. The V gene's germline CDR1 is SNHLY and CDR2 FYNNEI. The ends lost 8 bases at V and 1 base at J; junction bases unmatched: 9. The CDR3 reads CASSPQGAYNYGYTF. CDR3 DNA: TGTGCCAGCTCCCCGCAGGGGGCATATAACTATGGCTACACCTTC.

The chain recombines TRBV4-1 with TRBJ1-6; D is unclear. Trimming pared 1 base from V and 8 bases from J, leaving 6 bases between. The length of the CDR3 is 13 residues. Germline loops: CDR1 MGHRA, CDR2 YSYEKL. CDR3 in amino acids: CASSQVQDSPLHF. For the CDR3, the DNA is TGCGCCAGCAGCCAAGTGCAGGATTCACCCCTCCACTTT.

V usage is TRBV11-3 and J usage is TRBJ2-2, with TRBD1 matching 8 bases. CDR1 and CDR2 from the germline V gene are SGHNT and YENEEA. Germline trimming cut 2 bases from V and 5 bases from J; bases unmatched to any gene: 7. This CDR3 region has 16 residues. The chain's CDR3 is CASSLSDRGLTGELFF. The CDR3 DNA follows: TGTGCCAGCAGCTTATCCGACAGGGGCTTAACCGGGGAGCTGTTTTTT.

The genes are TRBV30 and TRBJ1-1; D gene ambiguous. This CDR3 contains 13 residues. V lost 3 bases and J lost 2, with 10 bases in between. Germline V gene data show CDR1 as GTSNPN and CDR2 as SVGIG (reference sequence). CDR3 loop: CAWSRDINTEAFF. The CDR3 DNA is TGTGCCTGGAGCCGAGACATAAACACTGAAGCTTTCTTT.

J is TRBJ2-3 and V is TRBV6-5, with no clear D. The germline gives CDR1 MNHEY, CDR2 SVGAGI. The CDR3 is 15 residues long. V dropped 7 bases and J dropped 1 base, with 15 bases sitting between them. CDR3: CASTASGKRTDTQYF. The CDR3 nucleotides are TGTGCCAGCACAGCTTCGGGTAAGCGCACAGATACGCAGTATTTT.

The CDR3 is CASTPTTGTGGVSGYTF. The CDR3 nucleotides are TGTGCCAGCACCCCTACAACCGGGACAGGGGGCGTTTCCGGCTACACCTTC. The chain uses TRBV9 and TRBJ1-2; the match to TRBD1 covers 12 bases. J gave up 8 bases and V 6 bases, and 17 bases lay outside the gene matches. The CDR3 is 17 amino acids. Germline values: CDR1 SGDLS, CDR2 YYNGEE.

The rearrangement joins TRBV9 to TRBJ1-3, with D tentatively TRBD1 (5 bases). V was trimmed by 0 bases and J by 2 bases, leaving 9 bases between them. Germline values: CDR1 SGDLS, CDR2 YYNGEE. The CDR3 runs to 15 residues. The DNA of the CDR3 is TGTGCCAGCAGCGTAGAAGGGGTCCCTGGAAACACCATATATTTT. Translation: CASSVEGVPGNTIYF.

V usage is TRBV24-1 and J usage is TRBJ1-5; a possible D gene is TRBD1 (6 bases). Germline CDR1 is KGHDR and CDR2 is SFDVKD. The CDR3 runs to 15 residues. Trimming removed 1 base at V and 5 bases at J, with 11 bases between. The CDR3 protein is CATSDFGTPYQPQHF. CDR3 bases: TGTGCCACCAGTGATTTCGGGACACCTTATCAGCCCCAGCATTTT.

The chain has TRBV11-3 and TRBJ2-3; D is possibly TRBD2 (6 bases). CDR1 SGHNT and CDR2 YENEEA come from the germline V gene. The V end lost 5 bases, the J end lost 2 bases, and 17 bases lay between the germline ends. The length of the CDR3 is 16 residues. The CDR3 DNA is TGTGCCAGCAGCCCTGAAATAGCGGTATTCACAGATACGCAGTATTTT. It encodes CASSPEIAVFTDTQYF.

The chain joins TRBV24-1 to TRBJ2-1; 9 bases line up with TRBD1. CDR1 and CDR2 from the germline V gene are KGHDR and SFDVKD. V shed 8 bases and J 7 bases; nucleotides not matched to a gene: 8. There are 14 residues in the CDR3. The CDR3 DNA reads TGTGCCACCACCTCCGGGACAGGGTTTAATGAGCAGTTCTTC. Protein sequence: CATTSGTGFNEQFF.

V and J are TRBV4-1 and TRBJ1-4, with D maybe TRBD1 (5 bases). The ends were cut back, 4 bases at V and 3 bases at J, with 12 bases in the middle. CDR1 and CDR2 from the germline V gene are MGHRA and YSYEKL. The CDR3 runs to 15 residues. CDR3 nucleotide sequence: TGCGCCAGCAGCCGCGGAGGGGCGTCTAATGAAAAACTGTTTTTT. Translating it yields CASSRGGASNEKLFF.

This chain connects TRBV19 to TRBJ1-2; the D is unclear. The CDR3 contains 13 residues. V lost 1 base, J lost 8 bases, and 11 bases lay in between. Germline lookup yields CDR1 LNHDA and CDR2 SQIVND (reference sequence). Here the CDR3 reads CASSIVPVRGYTF. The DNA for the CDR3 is TGTGCCAGTAGTATAGTGCCGGTACGCGGCTACACCTTC.

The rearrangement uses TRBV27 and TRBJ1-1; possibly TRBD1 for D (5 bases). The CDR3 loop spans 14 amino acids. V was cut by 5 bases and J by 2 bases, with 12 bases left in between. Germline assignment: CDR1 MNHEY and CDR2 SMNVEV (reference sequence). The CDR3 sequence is CASSPRQGNTEAFF. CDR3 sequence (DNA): TGTGCCAGCAGTCCCCGCCAGGGAAACACTGAAGCTTTCTTT.

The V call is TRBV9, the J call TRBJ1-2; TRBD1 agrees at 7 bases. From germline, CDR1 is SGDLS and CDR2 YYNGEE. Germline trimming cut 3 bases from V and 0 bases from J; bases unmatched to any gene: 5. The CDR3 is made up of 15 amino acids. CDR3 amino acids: CASSARDSANYGYTF. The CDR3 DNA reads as TGTGCCAGCAGCGCCCGGGACAGCGCTAACTATGGCTACACCTTC. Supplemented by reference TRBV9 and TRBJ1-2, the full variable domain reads DSGVTQTPKHLITATGQRVTLRCSPRSGDLSVYWYQQSLDQGLQFLIQYYNGEERAKGNILERFSAQQFPDLHSELNLSSLELGDSALYFCASSARDSANYGYTFGSGTRLTVV.

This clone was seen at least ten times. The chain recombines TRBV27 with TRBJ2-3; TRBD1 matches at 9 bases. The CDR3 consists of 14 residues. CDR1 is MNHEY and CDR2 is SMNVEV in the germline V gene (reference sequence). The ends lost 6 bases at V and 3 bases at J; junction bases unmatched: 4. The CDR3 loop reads CASRRDRVTDTQYF. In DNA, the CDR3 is TGTGCCAGCAGAAGGGACAGGGTGACAGATACGCAGTATTTT.

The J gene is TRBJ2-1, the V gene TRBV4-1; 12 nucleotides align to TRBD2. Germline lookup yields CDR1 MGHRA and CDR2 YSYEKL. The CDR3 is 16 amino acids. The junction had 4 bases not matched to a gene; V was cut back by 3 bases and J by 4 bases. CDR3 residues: CASSQSGLAGYNEQFF. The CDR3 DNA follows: TGCGCCAGCAGCCAGTCGGGACTAGCGGGTTACAATGAGCAGTTCTTC.

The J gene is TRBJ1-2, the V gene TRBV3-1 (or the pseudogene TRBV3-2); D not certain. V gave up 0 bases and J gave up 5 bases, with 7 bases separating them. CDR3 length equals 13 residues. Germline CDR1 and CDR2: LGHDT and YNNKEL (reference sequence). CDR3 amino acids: CASSQDRGYGYTF. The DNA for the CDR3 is TGTGCCAGCAGCCAAGATCGGGGTTATGGCTACACCTTC.

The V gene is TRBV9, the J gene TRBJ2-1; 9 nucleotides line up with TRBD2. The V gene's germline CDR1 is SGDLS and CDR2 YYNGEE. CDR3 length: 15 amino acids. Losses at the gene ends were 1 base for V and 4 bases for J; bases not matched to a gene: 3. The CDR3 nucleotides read TGTGCCAGCAGCGTAAGCGGGGGGCGATACAATGAGCAGTTCTTC. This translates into CASSVSGGRYNEQFF.

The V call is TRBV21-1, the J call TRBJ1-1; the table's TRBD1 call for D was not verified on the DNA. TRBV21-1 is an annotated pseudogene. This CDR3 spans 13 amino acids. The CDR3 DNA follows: TGTGCCAGCTCCCCAAACAGGGGGACTGAAGCTTTCTTT. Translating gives CASSPNRGTEAFF.

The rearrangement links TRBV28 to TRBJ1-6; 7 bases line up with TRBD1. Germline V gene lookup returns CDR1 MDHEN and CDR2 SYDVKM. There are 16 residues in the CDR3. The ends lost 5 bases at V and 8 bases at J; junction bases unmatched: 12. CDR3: CASSLHLGDRDSPLHF. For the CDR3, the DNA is TGTGCCAGCAGTCTCCATCTGGGGGACAGAGATTCACCCCTCCACTTT.